These 29 T cell receptor beta chains share one sample of origin, sequenced in a study of blood T cells in healthy people across ages. A second PCR of 7 to 11 cycles used a sample-barcoded 5' primer and a J-beta primer mix. MiXCR, run by TCRdb on the 5' RACE reads, gives a single entry per CDR3 protein. In the table there are 780,000 or so distinct CDR3 sequences, 56% of which are singletons. The specimen sequenced was blood. The origin of the receptors is a man aged 35-49 years in good health.

This rearrangement joins TRBV7-6 to TRBJ2-3; 10 nucleotides match TRBD2. The germline V gene encodes CDR1 SGHVS and CDR2 FNYEAQ. This CDR3 is built from 19 residues. After removal of 4 bases from V and 2 bases from J, the junction contained 15 bases not matched to a gene. The CDR3 here is CASSSTPWVAGGFTDTQYF. The CDR3 nucleotides are TGTGCCAGCAGCTCAACCCCTTGGGTAGCGGGAGGTTTCACAGATACGCAGTATTTT.

The V call is TRBV29-1, the J call TRBJ2-2; 8 bases are a match to TRBD2. Trimming took 0 bases from V and 1 from J; bases not matched to a gene: 13. The CDR3 consists of 19 residues. The germline V gene has CDR1 SQVTM and CDR2 ANQGSEA. CDR3 DNA: TGCAGCGTTGAAGAACCCGGGGGGGCCCCCGCTGTGAACACCGGGGAGCTGTTTTTT. As protein: CSVEEPGGAPAVNTGELFF.

This clonotype is a singleton in its sample. V usage is TRBV3-1 and J usage is TRBJ1-2; D is unresolved. Germline values: CDR1 LGHDT, CDR2 YNNKEL (reference sequence). V was clipped by 1 base and J by 2 bases, with 14 bases between them. The length of the CDR3 is 16 residues. CDR3 sequence reads: CASSQGGIDYNYGYTF. DNA for the CDR3: TGTGCCAGCAGCCAAGGAGGCATAGACTACAACTATGGCTACACCTTC.

This chain links TRBV25-1 with TRBJ1-1; D is possibly TRBD1 (5 bases). The CDR3 has 12 residues. CDR1 is MGHDK and CDR2 is SYGVNS in the germline V gene. V dropped 5 bases and J dropped 5 bases, with 9 bases sitting between them. CDR3 sequence reads: CASSMGVTEAFF. CDR3 in DNA: TGTGCCAGCAGTATGGGGGTTACTGAAGCTTTCTTT.

V and J are TRBV6-1 and TRBJ1-6; D is unclear. The CDR3 contains 16 residues. Trimming pared 4 bases from V and 5 bases from J, leaving 15 bases between. Germline-derived CDR1 and CDR2 are MNHNS and SASEGT. The CDR3 DNA reads TGTGCCAGCAGTGGAGTTCCTTTGGCAGATAATTCACCCCTCCACTTT. It is translated as CASSGVPLADNSPLHF.

The J gene is TRBJ2-7, the V gene TRBV6-2 or TRBV6-3, with D perhaps matching TRBD1 (6 bases). V was trimmed by 8 bases and J by 0 bases, leaving 11 bases between them. The CDR3 length is 13 residues. Looked up from germline, CDR1 is MNHEY and CDR2 is SVGEGT. The CDR3 sequence is CASLQGSSYEQYF. Here the CDR3 DNA reads TGTGCCAGCTTACAGGGCAGCTCCTACGAGCAGTACTTC.

This chain links TRBV5-8 with TRBJ2-7, with D possibly matching TRBD2 (6 bases). The CDR3 has 13 amino acids. V gave up 4 bases and J gave up 9 bases, with 17 bases separating them. Germline V gives CDR1 SGHTS, CDR2 YDEGEE. CDR3 region: CASSPGTREVQYF. The CDR3 DNA sequence: TGTGCCAGCAGCCCGGGGACTCGCGAGGTGCAGTACTTC.

This chain uses TRBV6-1 with TRBJ2-7; 9 positions match TRBD2. After removal of 3 bases from V and 2 bases from J, the junction contained 8 bases not matched to a gene. This CDR3 has 16 amino acids. Germline-derived CDR1 and CDR2 are MNHNS and SASEGT. CDR3 bases: TGTGCCAGCAGTGAGCCTGGCGGGAGGGCCACCTACGAGCAGTACTTC. This sequence encodes CASSEPGGRATYEQYF.

The chain carries TRBV20-1 and TRBJ2-5, with 14 bases aligning to TRBD2. Germline values: CDR1 DFQATT, CDR2 SNEGSKA (reference sequence). This CDR3 spans 14 amino acids. Losses at the gene ends were 5 bases for V and 5 bases for J; bases not matched to a gene: 4. The CDR3 nucleotides read TGCAGTGCTCAGACTAGCGGGAGGGGCGAGACCCAGTACTTC. The encoded protein is CSAQTSGRGETQYF.

V gene TRBV20-1 combines with J gene TRBJ2-5, with TRBD1 matching over 9 bases. Germline V gives CDR1 DFQATT, CDR2 SNEGSKA (reference sequence). This CDR3 spans 13 amino acids. V was clipped by 4 bases and J by 5 bases; unmatched bases: 5. The CDR3 DNA reads TGCAGTGCTAAAGGGACAGGGTGGGAGACCCAGTACTTC. This sequence encodes CSAKGTGWETQYF.

The chain carries TRBV5-5 and TRBJ2-7; TRBD2 might be the D (6 bases). This CDR3 is built from 16 residues. CDR1 and CDR2 (germline): SGHKS, YYEKEE (reference sequence). The ends were cut back, 5 bases at V and 0 bases at J, with 18 bases in the middle. CDR3 bases: TGTGCCAGCAGACGACCCGGGACTCAGAGCTCCTACGAGCAGTACTTC. It translates to CASRRPGTQSSYEQYF.

This chain links TRBV6-2 or TRBV6-3 with TRBJ2-7, with 8 bases lining up with TRBD1. This CDR3 spans 13 amino acids. Germline trimming cut 10 bases from V and 6 bases from J; bases unmatched to any gene: 11. Germline V gene sequence: CDR1 MNHEY, CDR2 SVGEGT. This CDR3 is CATRQGRSGEQYF. Written as DNA, the CDR3 is TGTGCCACCAGACAGGGGAGGTCGGGCGAGCAGTACTTC.

The genes are TRBV7-9 and TRBJ1-6; D remains unclear. Germline V CDR1 and CDR2: SEHNR, FQNEAQ (reference sequence). CDR3 length equals 15 residues. V lost 2 bases and J lost 8, with 13 bases in between. CDR3 residues: CASSLKPYEDSPLHF. CDR3 DNA sequence: TGTGCCAGCAGCTTAAAGCCCTATGAGGATTCACCCCTCCACTTT. The variable domain in full, with the rest retrieved from reference TRBV7-9 and TRBJ1-6, is DTGVSQNPRHKITKRGQNVTFRCDPISEHNRLYWYRQTLGQGPEFLTYFQNEAQLEKSRLLSDRFSAERPKGSFSTLEIQRTEQGDSAMYLCASSLKPYEDSPLHFGNGTRLTVT.

The table lists this clonotype with a count of one. Here the CDR3 DNA reads TGTGCCAGCAGTATCCCCTCCACTAGCGGGAGGGCCACGCAGTTCTTC. Translation gives CASSIPSTSGRATQFF. The chain couples TRBV12-3 or TRBV12-4 to TRBJ2-1; 13 bases map to TRBD2. V lost 5 bases to trimming and J lost 12 bases; unmatched junction nucleotides: 13. The length of the CDR3 is 16 residues.

This clonotype appeared a few times. The chain carries TRBV5-1 and TRBJ1-2; no clear D gene. This CDR3 is 14 amino acids long. CDR1 and CDR2 from the germline V gene are SGHRS and YFSETQ. Trimming removed 2 bases from V and 5 bases from J, with 13 bases in between. The CDR3 protein is CASSFEGFGYGYTF. The CDR3, as DNA: TGCGCCAGCAGCTTCGAGGGCTTTGGGTATGGCTACACCTTC.

The rearrangement joins TRBV29-1 to TRBJ1-5; TRBD1 matches at 7 bases. This CDR3 has 14 residues. Trimming removed 4 bases from V and 1 base from J; junction bases left unmatched: 4. Germline-derived CDR1 and CDR2 are SQVTM and ANQGSEA. CDR3 coding DNA: TGCAGCGTTGCCGAGGGGGCAAGCAATCAGCCCCAGCATTTT. It translates to CSVAEGASNQPQHF.

V is TRBV12-3 or TRBV12-4 and J is TRBJ2-7; 8 bases are shared with TRBD1. Trimming at V came to 10 bases and at J to 2 bases, leaving 19 bases not matched to a gene. The CDR3 totals 17 residues. DNA of the CDR3: TGTGCCACCGCGTTAGACAGGGGAGCGTATATCCCCTACGAGCAGTACTTC. Protein product: CATALDRGAYIPYEQYF.

The V and J genes are TRBV12-3 or TRBV12-4 and TRBJ2-5, with 9 bases matching TRBD1. There are 14 residues in the CDR3. V was clipped by 6 bases and J by 4 bases; unmatched bases: 6. The CDR3 loop reads CASRPTGGIETQYF. In nucleotides, the CDR3 is TGTGCCAGCAGACCCACAGGGGGCATAGAGACCCAGTACTTC.

The chain joins TRBV9 to TRBJ2-1, with no clear D. From germline, CDR1 is SGDLS and CDR2 YYNGEE. Trimming left V 4 bases short and J 3 bases short, with 17 bases between. The CDR3 has 16 residues. As DNA, the CDR3 is TGTGCCAGCAGCCCCAGAGCTGGGGTCGGCTACAATGAGCAGTTCTTC. This translates into CASSPRAGVGYNEQFF.

The J gene is TRBJ2-2, the V gene TRBV3-1; 12 bases line up with TRBD2. Germline V gene lookup returns CDR1 LGHDT and CDR2 YNNKEL (reference sequence). J gave up 4 bases and V 0 bases, and 9 bases lay outside the gene matches. The CDR3 extends over 19 amino acids. The CDR3 is CASSQDPASGGASTGELFF. The CDR3 coding sequence is TGTGCCAGCAGCCAAGATCCGGCTAGCGGGGGGGCGAGCACCGGGGAGCTGTTTTTT.

The V gene is TRBV12-3 or TRBV12-4, the J gene TRBJ2-5, with D possibly TRBD2 on 6 matching bases. This CDR3 has 13 residues. The V end was cut by 1 base, the J end by 11 bases, with 14 bases between. For the CDR3, the DNA is TGTGCCAGCAGTTTAGGGTCTTCGGGACTGCAGTACTTC. Its translation: CASSLGSSGLQYF.

The chain uses TRBV7-2 and TRBJ2-5; D remains ambiguous. Trimming removed 6 bases at V and 11 bases at J, with 16 bases between. The CDR3 runs to 12 residues. Germline CDR1 is SGHTA and CDR2 is FQGNSA. The CDR3 spells CASRSTQLGQYF. The DNA of the CDR3 is TGTGCCAGCAGGTCAACCCAGCTCGGGCAGTACTTC. The variable domain in full, with the rest retrieved from reference TRBV7-2 and TRBJ2-5, is GAGVSQSPSNKVTEKGKDVELRCDPISGHTALYWYRQSLGQGLEFLIYFQGNSAPDKSGLPSDRFSAERTGGSVSTLTIQRTQQEDSAVYLCASRSTQLGQYFGPGTRLLVL.

This clonotype was found a few times. This chain links TRBV9 with TRBJ1-1; D is unresolved. Deletions cut 3 bases from V and 8 bases from J, with 11 bases between. Germline CDR1 is SGDLS and CDR2 is YYNGEE. The CDR3 contains 12 residues. The CDR3 is CASSAKGGEAFF. CDR3 coding DNA: TGTGCCAGCAGCGCGAAGGGAGGGGAAGCTTTCTTT.

This clonotype was counted only a few times. DNA for the CDR3: TGTGCCAGCAGCTCAGCGGGAGGGGTCAATGAGCAGTTCTTC. Residues: CASSSAGGVNEQFF. The J gene is TRBJ2-1, the V gene TRBV6-2 or TRBV6-3, with 10 bases that match TRBD2. The germline V gene has CDR1 MNHEY and CDR2 SVGEGT. The CDR3 extends over 14 amino acids. V was pared by 6 bases and J by 6 bases, with 5 bases of the junction left unmatched.

This clonotype was counted between two and nine times. The rearrangement uses TRBV29-1 and TRBJ2-1, with D uncertain. Germline V lookup: CDR1 SQVTM, CDR2 ANQGSEA. There are 13 residues in the CDR3. V was pared by 7 bases and J by 6 bases, with 16 bases between. The CDR3 spells CSGSSRGPNEQFF. The CDR3 DNA reads as TGCAGCGGTTCCTCACGTGGCCCCAATGAGCAGTTCTTC.

This clonotype was detected a few times. The V call is TRBV4-2, the J call TRBJ1-5, with D perhaps matching TRBD1 (5 bases). CDR3 length: 16 amino acids. Per germline, CDR1 LGHNA and CDR2 YNFKEQ. Trimming left V 8 bases short and J 4 bases short, with 21 bases between. CDR3 amino acids: CASGHPSGTTNQPQHF. The CDR3 region has the DNA TGTGCCAGCGGACACCCCTCCGGGACTACAAATCAGCCCCAGCATTTT.

V usage is TRBV5-1 and J usage is TRBJ1-1; 9 positions match TRBD1. The CDR3 extends over 15 amino acids. V lost 5 bases, J lost 3 bases, and 8 bases stayed unmatched. The V gene's germline CDR1 is SGHRS and CDR2 YFSETQ. The CDR3 reads CASRYRQGVDTEAFF. The CDR3 DNA reads TGCGCCAGCAGATACCGACAGGGGGTTGACACTGAAGCTTTCTTT. Combining the CDR3 with reference TRBV5-1 and TRBJ1-1 gives the whole variable domain KAGVTQTPRYLIKTRGQQVTLSCSPISGHRSVSWYQQTPGQGLQFLFEYFSETQRNKGNFPGRFSGRQFSNSRSEMNVSTLELGDSALYLCASRYRQGVDTEAFFGQGTRLTVV.

V usage is TRBV20-1 and J usage is TRBJ2-4; D is uncertain. The DNA end is more similar to TRBJ2-7, so the J call may be wrong. CDR3 size: 14 residues. CDR1 is DFQATT and CDR2 is SNEGSKA in the germline V gene (reference sequence). The CDR3 DNA reads TGCAGTGCTAGAGATATGGCTACCTTCTACGAGCAGTACTTC. Residues: CSARDMATFYEQYF.

This chain joins TRBV25-1 and TRBJ1-2, with D perhaps matching TRBD1 (6 bases). The CDR3 extends over 14 amino acids. Germline-derived CDR1 and CDR2 are MGHDK and SYGVNS. V was trimmed by 7 bases and J by 0 bases, leaving 12 bases between them. This CDR3 reads CASTQGGSNYGYTF. CDR3 coding DNA: TGTGCCAGCACTCAAGGGGGATCTAACTATGGCTACACCTTC.